Detailed here is one T cell receptor (beta chain). In the authors' workflow: It was from reference gene primer amplification that nucleated cell counts were estimated. Using immunoSEQ multiplex PCR, the repertoire was profiled, and TCRdb retains in-frame clones only, with some absent. Clone size and V and J calls were adopted from that table, with D and trimming inferred from the DNA. The sample carries 250,000 to 300,000 clones, roughly 91% recorded once. The sample is drawn from a study of blood T cell repertoires in COVID-19. Study-wide background: T cells, B-cell-depleted T cells, or PBMCs provided the cDNA or gDNA that served as material.

The CDR3 extends over 15 amino acids. This chain links TRBV21-1 with TRBJ1-6. TRBV21-1 constitutes a pseudogene. The sequencing input was PBMCs or T cells enriched from blood (not recorded which). The sequence was obtained from a woman in her fifties or sixties who had been exposed to COVID-19. CDR3 in DNA: TGTGCCAGCAGCAGGGGGGGTCGTCGGAATTCACCCCTCCACTTT. This sequence encodes CASSRGGRRNSPLHF.